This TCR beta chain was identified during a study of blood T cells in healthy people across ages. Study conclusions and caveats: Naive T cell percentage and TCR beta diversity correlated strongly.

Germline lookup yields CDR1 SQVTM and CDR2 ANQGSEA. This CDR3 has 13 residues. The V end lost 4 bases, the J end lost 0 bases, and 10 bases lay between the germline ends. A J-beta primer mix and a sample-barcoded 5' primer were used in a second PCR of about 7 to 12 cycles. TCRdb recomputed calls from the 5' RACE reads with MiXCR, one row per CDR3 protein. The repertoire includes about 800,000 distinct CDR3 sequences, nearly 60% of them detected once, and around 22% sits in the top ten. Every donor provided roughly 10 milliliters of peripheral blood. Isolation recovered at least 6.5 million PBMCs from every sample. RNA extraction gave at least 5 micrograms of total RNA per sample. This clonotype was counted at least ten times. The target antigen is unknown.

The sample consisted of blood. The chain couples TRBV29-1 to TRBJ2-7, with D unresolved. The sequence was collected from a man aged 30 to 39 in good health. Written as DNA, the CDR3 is TGCAGCGTTGTGTGGCTAAACTCCTACGAGCAGTACTTC. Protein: CSVVWLNSYEQYF.